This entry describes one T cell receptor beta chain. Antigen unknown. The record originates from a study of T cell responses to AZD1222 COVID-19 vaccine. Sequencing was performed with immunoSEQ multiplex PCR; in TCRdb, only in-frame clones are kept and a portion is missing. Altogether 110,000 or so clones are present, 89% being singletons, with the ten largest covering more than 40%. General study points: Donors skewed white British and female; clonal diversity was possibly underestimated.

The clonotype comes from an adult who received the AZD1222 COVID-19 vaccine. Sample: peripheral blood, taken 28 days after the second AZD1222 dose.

The CDR3 sequence: CASSPSGGSYEQYF. In DNA form, the CDR3 reads TGTGCCAGCAGCCCCTCGGGAGGAAGCTACGAGCAGTACTTC. The chain joins TRBV7-3 to TRBJ2-7; TRBD2 matches at 7 bases. After removal of 5 bases from V and 3 bases from J, the junction contained 7 bases not matched to a gene. CDR3 length: 14 residues. Per the germline V gene, CDR1 is SGHTA and CDR2 is FQGTGA.